A selection of T cell receptor beta chains follows, all from one sample in a study of T cell responses to AZD1222 COVID-19 vaccine. Some clones are missing from TCRdb's copy, which holds only in-frame ones; the method was immunoSEQ multiplex PCR. This sample carries more than 80,000 clones, 80% to 90% of them seen once, and the ten largest clones take 12%. Sequenced here: peripheral blood, sampled 28 days after the second AZD1222 dose. All receptors derive from an adult who received the AZD1222 COVID-19 vaccine. CDR3s include the opening cysteine and the closing phenylalanine or tryptophan. The D gene is left open where the match is weak. Clone size is shown for a subset of rows, as once, few, many or a class of expanded clone.

-	TRBV19	TRBJ2-2	-	15	TGTGCCAGTAGTATAGGACAGGCGAACACCGGGGAGCTGTTTTTT	CASSIGQANTGELFF
-	TRBV6-1	TRBJ1-2	-	16	TGTGCCAGCAGTGAACCCGCTGGGGCTGTTAGACAGGTACACACCTTC	CASSEPAGAVRQVHTF
once	TRBV7-3	TRBJ2-5	TRBD2	17	TGTGCCAGCAGCCGGGGGACTAGCGGGAGGCCACCGGAGACCCAGTACTTC	CASSRGTSGRPPETQYF
-	TRBV6-5	TRBJ1-2	-	14	TGTGCCAGCCTTTGGGACCCCGGCCTGAGAGGCTACACCTTC	CASLWDPGLRGYTF
-	TRBV7-9	TRBJ1-5	-	14	TGTGCCAGCAGCTTAGATGGGACTGATCAGCCCCAGCATTTT	CASSLDGTDQPQHF
-	TRBV24-1	TRBJ1-5	-	14	TGTGCCACCCAGGGGTTCGGGGAAGCTCAGCCCCAGCATTTT	CATQGFGEAQPQHF
-	TRBV24-1	TRBJ2-7	TRBD1	15	TGTGCCACCAGTGATCCCGGGACAGGGTTCCACGAGCAGTACTTC	CATSDPGTGFHEQYF
-	TRBV25-1	TRBJ1-3	-	14	TGTGCCAGCAGTGAATATGTCAGAGGAAACACCATATATTTT	CASSEYVRGNTIYF
-	TRBV27	TRBJ1-5	-	14	TGTGCCAGCAGTTTGGGCGGGGGCAATCAGCCCCAGCATTTT	CASSLGGGNQPQHF
-	TRBV29-1	TRBJ2-3	-	12	TGCAGCGCCGGACAAGCCACAGATACGCAGTATTTT	CSAGQATDTQYF
-	TRBV7-8	TRBJ2-4	-	13	TGTGCCAGCAGCTTAACCCGGGACGGGGGATTGAACTTC	CASSLTRDGGLNF
-	TRBV19	TRBJ1-5	-	15	TGTGCCAGTATGTCAAGTTACCCGTCGAATCAGCCCCAGCATTTT	CASMSSYPSNQPQHF
-	TRBV6-4	TRBJ2-2	-	16	TGTGCCAGCACCCAAACCGGGGAAATGAACACCGGGGAGCTGTTTTTT	CASTQTGEMNTGELFF
-	TRBV11-2	TRBJ2-7	TRBD2	16	TGTGCCAGCAGCATTAGTTCTAGCGGGGGAACCTACGAGCAGTACTTC	CASSISSSGGTYEQYF
-	TRBV19	TRBJ1-2	-	14	TGTGCCAGTAGTATGGCAAGGAGTAACTATGGCTACACCTTC	CASSMARSNYGYTF
-	TRBV9	TRBJ1-3	-	13	TGTGCCAGCAGCGTAGCACAGGGAAACACCATATATTTT	CASSVAQGNTIYF
-	TRBV6-2/TRBV6-3	TRBJ2-2	-	14	TGTGCCAGCAGTTACTCGGGGAGACCCGGGGAGCTGTTTTTT	CASSYSGRPGELFF
-	TRBV7-9	TRBJ1-6	-	15	TGTGCCAGCAGCCTCGGGGCAGCCCGGGATTCACCCCTCCACTTT	CASSLGAARDSPLHF
-	TRBV4-3	TRBJ2-7	TRBD2	13	TGCGCCAGCAGCCTCGGGAGGATGTACGAGCAGTACTTC	CASSLGRMYEQYF
-	TRBV30	TRBJ2-1	-	15	TGTGCCTGGAGCTGGGCGGGAACACGACTCAATGAGCAGTTCTTC	CAWSWAGTRLNEQFF
-	TRBV28	TRBJ1-6	-	14	TGTGCCAGCAGTTTATCCTACACGAATTCACCCCTCCACTTT	CASSLSYTNSPLHF
-	TRBV27	TRBJ1-2	TRBD1	16	TGTGCCAGCAGTTTAATTGGACAGGCACTTAACTATGGCTACACCTTC	CASSLIGQALNYGYTF
-	TRBV7-9	TRBJ1-3	-	12	TGTGCCAGCAGCTTAGACGGAAACACCATATATTTT	CASSLDGNTIYF
-	TRBV14	TRBJ1-6	-	14	TGTGCCAGCAGCCAAAGGTCGGGGAATTCACCCCTCCACTTT	CASSQRSGNSPLHF
-	TRBV7-8	TRBJ1-1	-	13	TGTGCCAGCAGCTTACGGCGGAACACTGAAGCTTTCTTT	CASSLRRNTEAFF
-	TRBV18	TRBJ2-7	TRBD2	15	TGTGCCAGCTCACCACCGGCTAGCGGGAGTTACGAGCAGTACTTC	CASSPPASGSYEQYF
few	TRBV15	TRBJ2-5	TRBD1	16	TGTGCCACCAGCAGTCGGACAGGGAAATTCCAAGAGACCCAGTACTTC	CATSSRTGKFQETQYF
-	TRBV28	TRBJ1-6	-	15	TGTGCCAGCAGTACTCGACGTCGTGGTAATTCACCCCTCCACTTT	CASSTRRRGNSPLHF
-	TRBV27	TRBJ1-1	-	13	TGTGCCAGCAGTTTATCAGGGACAACTGAAGCTTTCTTT	CASSLSGTTEAFF
few	TRBV11-2	TRBJ1-4	-	14	TGTGCCAGCAGCTTAGGTGGGGGTAATGAAAAACTGTTTTTT	CASSLGGGNEKLFF
-	TRBV5-8	TRBJ2-7	TRBD1	15	TGTGCCAGCAGCTTGGGACAGGGTATGGCCTACGAGCAGTACTTC	CASSLGQGMAYEQYF
-	TRBV27	TRBJ2-2	-	11	TGTGCCAGCAGATCTAGCGGGGAGCTGTTTTTT	CASRSSGELFF
once	TRBV11-2	TRBJ2-7	-	15	TGTGCCAGCAGCCTACAGGGCTTCAGCTCCTACGAGCAGTACTTC	CASSLQGFSSYEQYF
-	TRBV11-3	TRBJ2-5	-	13	TGTGCCAGCAGTTTCGGTAGGCAAGAGACCCAGTACTTC	CASSFGRQETQYF
-	TRBV10-1	TRBJ2-2	-	15	TGCGCCAGCGGTTACACAGGAACCGGGACCGGGGAGCTGTTTTTT	CASGYTGTGTGELFF
-	TRBV7-2	TRBJ2-1	-	13	TGTGCCAGCAGCCCACCGGAGGTCCATGAGCAGTTCTTC	CASSPPEVHEQFF
-	TRBV28	TRBJ2-6	TRBD1	15	TGTGCCAGCAGAGGACAGGGGGATGGGGCCAACGTCCTGACTTTC	CASRGQGDGANVLTF
-	TRBV7-2	TRBJ1-2	TRBD1	15	TGTGCCAGCGCTCCCGGGACAGGGTTTTTGGATGGCTACACCTTC	CASAPGTGFLDGYTF
-	TRBV5-8	TRBJ2-1	-	15	TGTGCCAGCAGCTTGAGGAGGGTTTCCTACAATGAGCAGTTCTTC	CASSLRRVSYNEQFF
-	TRBV24-1	TRBJ2-2	TRBD2	16	TGTGCCACCAGTGAACCGGGACTAGCGGGGACCGGGGAGCTGTTTTTT	CATSEPGLAGTGELFF
-	TRBV11-2	TRBJ2-7	TRBD2	17	TGTGCCAGCAGCTTAGTGGAGGTTAGCGGGAGCCGCTACGAGCAGTACTTC	CASSLVEVSGSRYEQYF
-	TRBV4-2	TRBJ1-5	-	17	TGTGCCAGCAGCCAAGGGGTCGAGGAACGGAACAATCAGCCCCAGCATTTT	CASSQGVEERNNQPQHF
-	TRBV6-5	TRBJ2-4	-	14	TGTGCCAGCAGCCAGGTAGCTGGCAAAAACATTCAGTACTTC	CASSQVAGKNIQYF
-	TRBV5-5	TRBJ1-1	-	13	TGTGCCAGCACGGTATCCGGGGGCACTGAAGCTTTCTTT	CASTVSGGTEAFF
-	TRBV4-2	TRBJ1-2	-	13	TGTGCCAGCAGCCCAAAACGAGGCTATGGCTACACCTTC	CASSPKRGYGYTF
medium-sized	TRBV27	TRBJ2-1	-	11	TGTGCCAGCAGTCTTCCTCCCGAGCAGTTCTTC	CASSLPPEQFF
-	TRBV6-2/TRBV6-3	TRBJ2-7	-	11	TGTGCCAGCAGTACCGAGTTCGAGCAGTACTTC	CASSTEFEQYF
-	TRBV4-1	TRBJ2-5	-	16	TGCGCCAGCAGCCCTCCGGGGGACAGAAAGCAAGAGACCCAGTACTTC	CASSPPGDRKQETQYF
-	TRBV2	TRBJ2-5	-	16	TGTGCCAGCAGTGAAAGGCTAGCTGCAGGGCAAGAGACCCAGTACTTC	CASSERLAAGQETQYF
-	TRBV4-3	TRBJ1-4	-	17	TGCGCCAGCAGCCAAGAACAGTCGGGACATATCGCTGAAAAACTGTTTTTT	CASSQEQSGHIAEKLFF
-	TRBV7-9	TRBJ2-5	TRBD1	14	TGTGCCAGCAGCTTAGACAGGGGCGTCGAGACCCAGTACTTC	CASSLDRGVETQYF
many	TRBV5-1	TRBJ2-7	TRBD2	17	TGCGCCAGCAGCCCCGATCCGGGACTAGCGGGAGGGTACGAGCAGTACTTC	CASSPDPGLAGGYEQYF